These 29 T cell receptor beta chains came from one sample sequenced in a study of blood T cell repertoires in COVID-19. Using immunoSEQ multiplex PCR, the repertoire was profiled, and TCRdb retains in-frame clones only, with some absent. The sample comprises fewer than 85,000 clones, more than 65% of which are singletons, and 15% to 20% rests with the top ten. Material for sequencing was peripheral blood. All receptors derive from a woman older than 75 with active or convalescent COVID-19.

V gene TRBV12-3 or TRBV12-4 combines with J gene TRBJ1-2; no definite D call. There are 13 residues in the CDR3. V lost 4 bases to trimming and J lost 8 bases, with 14 bases between them. CDR3 region: CASSSQTGRGYTF. CDR3 coding DNA: TGTGCCAGCAGTTCCCAAACTGGGAGAGGCTACACCTTC.

The chain has TRBV19 and TRBJ2-3, with a possible D match to TRBD2 (5 bases). Trimming left V 7 bases short and J 2 bases short, with 13 bases between. This CDR3 is 14 amino acids long. Looked up from germline, CDR1 is LNHDA and CDR2 is SQIVND (reference sequence). CDR3 sequence: CASTPGKNTDTQYF. The CDR3 coding sequence is TGTGCCAGTACTCCGGGGAAAAACACAGATACGCAGTATTTT.

J is TRBJ1-3 and V is TRBV2, with 7 bases that match TRBD1. Germline V gives CDR1 SNHLY, CDR2 FYNNEI. The CDR3 is 13 residues long. The J segment lost 7 bases and the V segment lost 6 bases, leaving 6 bases of the junction unmatched. The CDR3 here is CASSADRANTIYF. The CDR3 DNA reads as TGTGCCAGCAGCGCCGACAGGGCTAACACCATATATTTT.

The rearrangement uses TRBV5-4 and TRBJ2-1, with D unresolved. Trimming removed 1 base at V and 9 bases at J, with 8 bases between. There are 12 residues in the CDR3. Germline loops: CDR1 SGHNT, CDR2 YYREEE (reference sequence). The CDR3 DNA sequence: TGTGCCAGCAGCTTGTTTACTGGTGAGCAGTTCTTC. Encoded protein: CASSLFTGEQFF.

V is TRBV3-1 (or the pseudogene TRBV3-2) and J is TRBJ1-2; possibly TRBD1 for D (5 bases). Germline V gives CDR1 LGHDT, CDR2 YNNKEL (reference sequence). The CDR3 spans 13 residues. V lost 7 bases and J lost 4, with 13 bases in between. The CDR3 loop reads CASTKRTLYGYTF. CDR3 bases: TGTGCCAGCACCAAGAGGACACTCTATGGCTACACCTTC.

The chain recombines TRBV28 with TRBJ2-3, with 9 nucleotides matching TRBD2. CDR1 and CDR2 (germline): MDHEN, SYDVKM. The CDR3 sequence is 15 residues long. Germline trimming cut 2 bases from V and 6 bases from J; bases unmatched to any gene: 6. The CDR3 nucleotides are TGTGCCAGCAGTTTAGGCGGGGGGGCCCGTGATACGCAGTATTTT. This gives the protein CASSLGGGARDTQYF.

V usage is TRBV6-1 and J usage is TRBJ1-2; 12 positions agree with TRBD1. Germline V gene sequence: CDR1 MNHNS, CDR2 SASEGT. Trimming took 1 base from V and 8 from J; bases not matched to a gene: 8. CDR3 size: 16 residues. CDR3 amino acids: CASSEGNSGTGGGYTF. In nucleotides, the CDR3 is TGTGCCAGCAGTGAAGGAAACTCCGGGACAGGGGGCGGCTACACCTTC.

This chain links TRBV12-5 with TRBJ2-3, with D maybe TRBD1 (6 bases). CDR1 and CDR2 from the germline V gene are LGHNT and FRNRAP. V dropped 5 bases and J dropped 0 bases, with 15 bases sitting between them. CDR3 length: 16 residues. The CDR3 nucleotides read TGTGCTAGTGGTCCCGGACAGCTATCTAGCACAGATACGCAGTATTTT. Translating gives CASGPGQLSSTDTQYF. Based on the CDR3 plus reference TRBV12-5 and TRBJ2-3, the full variable domain is DARVTQTPRHKVTEMGQEVTMRCQPILGHNTVFWYRQTMMQGLELLAYFRNRAPLDDSGMPKDRFSAEMPDATLATLKIQPSEPRDSAVYFCASGPGQLSSTDTQYFGPGTRLTVL.

The CDR3: CASSPEVGGGFSYEQYF. CDR3 bases: TGTGCCAGCAGCCCAGAGGTAGGCGGGGGTTTCTCCTACGAGCAGTACTTC. The chain is built from TRBV7-2 and TRBJ2-7; TRBD2 agrees at 7 bases. Per the germline V gene, CDR1 is SGHTA and CDR2 is FQGNSA. The V segment lost 5 bases and the J segment 0 bases; nucleotides outside the gene matches: 13. This CDR3 is 17 amino acids long.

This chain connects TRBV7-9 to TRBJ2-7; D gene unclear. V lost 5 bases, J lost 5 bases, and 16 bases lay in between. The CDR3 is made up of 14 amino acids. Germline CDR1 is SEHNR and CDR2 is FQNEAQ (reference sequence). The CDR3, as DNA: TGTGCCAGCAGCAAAGACGGCACAACAGACGAGCAGTACTTC. This gives the protein CASSKDGTTDEQYF.

The chain recombines TRBV28 with TRBJ2-7; weak D call: TRBD1 (6 bases). The CDR3 extends over 13 amino acids. Trimming left V 6 bases short and J 2 bases short, with 11 bases between. Germline CDR1 and CDR2: MDHEN and SYDVKM. The CDR3 spells CASSSDRPYEQYF. The CDR3 nucleotides read TGTGCCAGCAGCTCCGACAGGCCCTACGAGCAGTACTTC.

This sequence joins TRBV29-1 and TRBJ1-1; D might be TRBD1 (6 bases). V was pared by 4 bases and J by 9 bases, with 12 bases between. The CDR3 sequence is 11 residues long. The germline CDR1 and CDR2 sequences are SQVTM and ANQGSEA. The CDR3 nucleotides read TGCAGCGTTGTACAACAGGGCCAAGCTTTCTTT. Protein product: CSVVQQGQAFF.

The chain couples TRBV7-2 to TRBJ1-2, with no clear D. Germline CDR1 SGHTA, CDR2 FQGNSA. The V and J ends lost 6 bases and 1 base respectively, with 12 bases between them. This CDR3 is built from 14 residues. The CDR3 spells CASSPGIYNYGYTF. The CDR3 DNA reads TGTGCCAGCAGTCCCGGGATCTATAACTATGGCTACACCTTC.

This sequence joins TRBV5-6 and TRBJ1-1; 9 bases match TRBD1. Germline V gives CDR1 SGHDT, CDR2 YYEEEE. V lost 4 bases, J lost 6 bases, and 7 bases stayed unmatched. The CDR3 is 14 amino acids. CDR3 bases: TGTGCCAGCAGCCCGGGACAGGGTAAGTCTGAAGCTTTCTTT. It is translated as CASSPGQGKSEAFF.

The rearrangement links TRBV6-2 or TRBV6-3 to TRBJ2-1, with TRBD1 matching over 9 bases. This CDR3 region has 13 residues. V shed 2 bases and J 12 bases; nucleotides not matched to a gene: 5. Germline lookup yields CDR1 MNHEY and CDR2 SVGEGT. The CDR3 nucleotides read TGTGCCAGCAGTTACAGCACAGGGGGCCGGCAGTTCTTC. Translating gives CASSYSTGGRQFF.

The chain recombines TRBV19 with TRBJ1-1; 9 bases agree with TRBD1. Per germline, CDR1 LNHDA and CDR2 SQIVND (reference sequence). The CDR3 totals 14 residues. V lost 7 bases to trimming and J lost 3 bases; unmatched junction nucleotides: 6. CDR3 loop: CASTSRDRDTEAFF. CDR3 bases: TGTGCCAGTACCTCTCGGGACAGGGACACTGAAGCTTTCTTT.

This sequence joins TRBV9 and TRBJ1-3; 9 nucleotides match TRBD1. The CDR3 is 15 amino acids. V was pared by 4 bases and J by 2 bases, with 4 bases of the junction left unmatched. The V gene's germline CDR1 is SGDLS and CDR2 YYNGEE. This chain's CDR3 is CASSSRQGAGNTIYF. DNA of the CDR3: TGTGCCAGCAGCTCGCGACAGGGGGCTGGAAACACCATATATTTT.

This chain uses TRBV7-6 with TRBJ2-1, with 12 bases aligning to TRBD2. After removal of 3 bases from V and 4 bases from J, the junction contained 10 bases not matched to a gene. Germline assignment: CDR1 SGHVS and CDR2 FNYEAQ. This CDR3 is built from 18 residues. This CDR3 is CASSFNPTGLAGYNEQFF. The DNA for the CDR3 is TGTGCCAGCAGCTTCAACCCCACCGGACTAGCGGGGTACAATGAGCAGTTCTTC.

The count of this clone is one. CDR3 bases: TGTGCTAGTGGTCCCGCGGGGACAGTGGATCAGCCCCAGCATTTT. It is translated as CASGPAGTVDQPQHF. The genes are TRBV12-5 and TRBJ1-5; TRBD1 aligns across 7 bases. With V trimmed by 5 bases and J by 5 bases, 9 bases remained unmatched. CDR3 length: 15 amino acids. Per the germline V gene, CDR1 is LGHNT and CDR2 is FRNRAP.

A single count supports this clone. This chain links TRBV10-3 with TRBJ2-6, with unresolved D. This CDR3 is built from 12 residues. V was cut by 10 bases and J by 3 bases, with 7 bases left in between. Germline CDR1 is ENHRY and CDR2 is SYGVKD. The chain's CDR3 is CATLGGANVLTF. CDR3 nucleotides: TGTGCCACCCTCGGTGGGGCCAACGTCCTGACTTTC.

The rearrangement links TRBV4-3 to TRBJ1-5; D ambiguous. Germline assignment: CDR1 LGHNA and CDR2 YSLEER. The CDR3 runs 16 residues. Trimming took off 1 base at V and 1 base at J, with 11 bases between the two ends. CDR3 in amino acids: CASSQGLGISNQPQHF. The DNA of the CDR3 is TGCGCCAGCAGCCAAGGCCTCGGGATAAGCAATCAGCCCCAGCATTTT.

V is TRBV6-5 and J is TRBJ1-5; D is uncertain. V was pared by 4 bases and J by 3 bases, with 13 bases between. The length of the CDR3 is 15 residues. Germline V gene sequence: CDR1 MNHEY, CDR2 SVGAGI. The CDR3 reads CASSSLMGLNQPQHF. DNA of the CDR3: TGTGCCAGCAGTTCGCTGATGGGCCTCAATCAGCCCCAGCATTTT.

This clone was seen a single time. CDR3 DNA sequence: TGTGCCAGTAGTATACAGGTATCCTACGAGCAGTACTTC. This codes for CASSIQVSYEQYF. V and J are TRBV19 and TRBJ2-7; no clear D gene. The length of the CDR3 is 13 residues. Germline V gene data show CDR1 as LNHDA and CDR2 as SQIVND (reference sequence). The V and J ends lost 2 bases and 1 base respectively, with 6 bases between them.

J is TRBJ2-5 and V is TRBV30, with a weak D call TRBD2 (5 bases). Germline-derived CDR1 and CDR2 are GTSNPN and SVGIG (reference sequence). The CDR3 length is 14 residues. Deletions cut 0 bases from V and 5 bases from J, with 13 bases between. The CDR3 DNA reads as TGTGCCTGGAGTGTACGAGGAGGTAGGGAGACCCAGTACTTC. Protein: CAWSVRGGRETQYF.

This clone was counted a few times. The J gene is TRBJ1-1, the V gene TRBV7-9; D perhaps matches TRBD1 (5 bases). This CDR3 spans 14 amino acids. V lost 4 bases and J lost 0, with 9 bases in between. Germline V lookup: CDR1 SEHNR, CDR2 FQNEAQ (reference sequence). The CDR3 protein is CASSSRVLNTEAFF. The CDR3 DNA reads TGTGCCAGCAGCTCCAGGGTTTTGAACACTGAAGCTTTCTTT.

V is TRBV5-1 and J is TRBJ2-1, with a tentative D call TRBD1 (8 bases). The germline CDR1 and CDR2 sequences are SGHRS and YFSETQ. The CDR3 is 16 amino acids. Trimming shortened V by 4 bases and J by 5 bases, and 19 bases separated the two germline ends. CDR3 residues: CASSTVQGGFNNEQFF. For the CDR3, the DNA is TGCGCCAGCAGCACCGTACAGGGGGGGTTCAACAATGAGCAGTTCTTC.

The gene calls are TRBV21-1 and TRBJ1-1; the table calls TRBD1, which could not be checked here. TRBV21-1 is a pseudogene. The CDR3 length is 14 residues. CDR3 amino acids: CASSKGQKNTEAFF. In DNA, the CDR3 is TGTGCCAGCAGCAAAGGGCAGAAGAACACTGAAGCTTTCTTT.

J is TRBJ1-6 and V is TRBV12-3 or TRBV12-4, with D unclear. Between the trimmed V and J ends, which lost 3 bases and 7 bases, there was a span of 4 bases. This CDR3 spans 12 amino acids. The CDR3 DNA follows: TGTGCCAGCAGTTTTCGGAATTCACCCCTCCACTTT. This gives the protein CASSFRNSPLHF.

CDR3 sequence (DNA): TGTGCCAGCTCACCGAGATGGGCGGGGGGGCAGTTCTTC. This gives the protein CASSPRWAGGQFF. This chain connects TRBV18 to TRBJ2-1, with 8 bases identical to TRBD2. CDR1 is KGHSH, CDR2 LQKENI, per germline. The CDR3 is 13 residues long. Unmatched junction bases numbered 7, after V lost 3 bases and J lost 12 bases.